This T cell receptor beta chain comes out of a study of blood T cells in healthy people across ages. The V gene's germline CDR1 is ENHRY and CDR2 SYGVKD. The CDR3 totals 15 residues. The authors ran a second PCR of 7 to 11 cycles using a sample-barcoded 5' primer and a J-beta primer mix. TCRdb independently ran MiXCR on the 5' RACE reads; one entry per CDR3 protein. The data contain about 760,000 distinct CDR3 sequences, roughly 25% of them singletons. This clonotype has more than one count but fewer than ten. The same data also contributed to another study, on T cells of mothers and their children. That source adds: Nine systemically healthy Caucasian donors: three mothers, six children. Sequencing got over 8 million TCR beta CDR3 reads from each mother and approximately 3 million from each child.

The material sequenced was blood. The chain carries TRBV10-3 and TRBJ2-5, with D tentatively TRBD1 or TRBD2 (7 bases each). Matching the DNA end better, TRBJ2-1 makes the J call doubtful. The origin of this receptor is a boy between 10 and 17 years old in good health. CDR3 bases: TGTGCCATCAGGCCGGGACTAACATCAGGGGGTGAGCAGTTCTTC. It encodes CAIRPGLTSGGEQFF.